Listed here is a single TCR beta chain. The record originates from a study of control samples from healthy donors and cancer patients. V was clipped by 8 bases and J by 8 bases; unmatched bases: 5. The germline CDR1 and CDR2 sequences are KGHSH and LQKENI. This CDR3 has 12 residues. The table came from immunoSEQ multiplex PCR; TCRdb's copy has only in-frame clones and leaves some out. The data hold tens of thousands of clones, with roughly 82% observed a single time. This clonotype was obtained from a woman aged 60-70 years in good health. The chain combines TRBV18 with TRBJ1-4; 7 bases fit TRBD1. Sequencing was carried out using blood. The CDR3 protein is CASTGVREKLFF. CDR3 coding DNA: TGTGCCAGCACAGGGGTTCGGGAAAAACTGTTTTTT.